This is a list of T cell receptor beta chains from one sample in a study of CD8 T cells in Susac syndrome. In TCRdb, the immunoSEQ multiplex PCR reads were re-called with MiXCR into one record per CDR3 protein. This sample has about 150,000 distinct CDR3 sequences, with nearly 97% found just once. Sample: CD8+ T cells from PBMCs. Receptor source: a human donor with multiple sclerosis. Each CDR3 is given with its conserved first and last residue. A D gene is named only where the DNA matches it firmly. Clone sizes are given selectively: once, few, many, or a class where the clone is expanded.

V: TRBV9
J: TRBJ1-5
size: -
D: -
DNA: TGTGCCAGCAGCCCCTTGGGACTGAGCAATCAGCCCCAGCATTTT
CDR3: CASSPLGLSNQPQHF

V: TRBV5-4
J: TRBJ1-1
size: -
D: -
DNA: TGTGCCAGCAGCTTGGTGTCAGCGAACACTGAAGCTTTCTTT
CDR3: CASSLVSANTEAFF

V: TRBV30
J: TRBJ2-7
size: -
D: -
DNA: TGTGCCTGGAATGGAGACGACTCCTACGAGCAGTACTTC
CDR3: CAWNGDDSYEQYF

V: TRBV23-1
J: TRBJ2-6
size: once
D: -
DNA: TGCGCCAGCGAGAGCTACTCTGGGGCCAACGTCCTGACTTTC
CDR3: CASESYSGANVLTF

V: TRBV12-3/TRBV12-4
J: TRBJ1-1
size: -
D: -
DNA: TGTGCCAGCAGACCCGGGGCAGGGAGTACTGAAGCTTTCTTT
CDR3: CASRPGAGSTEAFF

V: TRBV29-1
J: TRBJ1-5
size: once
D: TRBD1
DNA: TGCAGCGTTGAGGGACAGGGGGAAAGTCAGCCCCAGCATTTT
CDR3: CSVEGQGESQPQHF

V: TRBV27
J: TRBJ2-2
size: -
D: -
DNA: TGTGCCAGCAGTTTAAACGTGGACACAGACACCGGGGAGCTGTTTTTT
CDR3: CASSLNVDTDTGELFF

V: TRBV2
J: TRBJ1-1
size: -
D: TRBD1
DNA: TGTGCCAGCAAACCGGGACAGGTGTCCCCAAAAGCTTTCTTT
CDR3: CASKPGQVSPKAFF

V: TRBV2
J: TRBJ1-6
size: -
D: -
DNA: TGTGCCAGCAGTGACCTTGCTGGATCACCCCTCCACTTT
CDR3: CASSDLAGSPLHF

V: TRBV29-1
J: TRBJ2-5
size: -
D: TRBD1
DNA: TGCAGCGTTGAGACAGGGGAGGTAGAGACCCAGTACTTC
CDR3: CSVETGEVETQYF

V: TRBV11-2
J: TRBJ1-1
size: -
D: -
DNA: TGTGCCAGCAGCTCCCGGCTAGGTGAAGCTTTCTTT
CDR3: CASSSRLGEAFF

V: TRBV25-1
J: TRBJ2-3
size: -
D: -
DNA: TGTGCCAGCAGTGCTAATACGCAGTATTTT
CDR3: CASSANTQYF

V: TRBV2
J: TRBJ1-2
size: -
D: -
DNA: TGTGCCAGCAGCGAGGACAGCTATGGCTACACCTTC
CDR3: CASSEDSYGYTF

V: TRBV7-9
J: TRBJ2-1
size: -
D: -
DNA: TGTGCCAGCAGCCTCTTGGAGCGCGATGAGCAGTTCTTC
CDR3: CASSLLERDEQFF

V: TRBV9
J: TRBJ2-1
size: -
D: -
DNA: TGTGCCAGCAGCGACAGGGTGAGCTCCTACAATGAGCAGTTCTTC
CDR3: CASSDRVSSYNEQFF

V: TRBV27
J: TRBJ1-2
size: -
D: -
DNA: TGTGCCAGCAGTTTAGATTCGGCTGGGGGCTACACCTTC
CDR3: CASSLDSAGGYTF

V: TRBV12-5
J: TRBJ2-1
size: -
D: -
DNA: TGTGCTAGTGGTTCTACCCCATACAATGAGCAGTTCTTC
CDR3: CASGSTPYNEQFF

V: TRBV20-1
J: TRBJ2-6
size: -
D: -
DNA: TGCAGTGCTGCGGGACTCGTCTCTGGGGCCAACGTCCTGACTTTC
CDR3: CSAAGLVSGANVLTF

V: TRBV3-1
J: TRBJ1-6
size: -
D: -
DNA: TGTGCCAGCAGCCCGGGGGGGGCAGAACATTCACCCCTCCACTTT
CDR3: CASSPGGAEHSPLHF

V: TRBV7-9
J: TRBJ1-2
size: once
D: -
DNA: TGTGCCAGCAACCTTCGCGGAAACGGCTACACCTTC
CDR3: CASNLRGNGYTF

V: TRBV29-1
J: TRBJ1-1
size: -
D: -
DNA: TGCAGCGTTGAGAGGGGCGGGAACACTGAAGCTTTCTTT
CDR3: CSVERGGNTEAFF

V: TRBV29-1
J: TRBJ1-1
size: -
D: TRBD1
DNA: TGCAGCGTTCCACCACAGGGGCGGTCTGAAGCTTTCTTT
CDR3: CSVPPQGRSEAFF

V: TRBV7-2
J: TRBJ2-5
size: -
D: -
DNA: TGTGCCAGCAGCTTACAAAGGGACATCCAAGAGACCCAGTACTTC
CDR3: CASSLQRDIQETQYF

V: TRBV20-1
J: TRBJ2-5
size: -
D: TRBD2
DNA: TGCAGTGCTAGAGTGGAGCGGGGGGGCTGGGAGACCCAGTACTTC
CDR3: CSARVERGGWETQYF

V: TRBV2
J: TRBJ1-2
size: once
D: TRBD1
DNA: TGTGCCAGTCACGGACAGGGCCATGGCTACACCTTC
CDR3: CASHGQGHGYTF

V: TRBV27
J: TRBJ1-6
size: -
D: -
DNA: TGTGCCAGCACAGTACAGGGTGGTTCACCCCTCCACTTT
CDR3: CASTVQGGSPLHF

V: TRBV28
J: TRBJ2-1
size: -
D: -
DNA: TGTGCCAGCAGTTTACGACGGGATGAGCAGTTCTTC
CDR3: CASSLRRDEQFF

V: TRBV4-1
J: TRBJ1-1
size: -
D: -
DNA: TGCGCCAGCAGCCCCGACGTTGGGACTTTGAACACTGAAGCTTTCTTT
CDR3: CASSPDVGTLNTEAFF

V: TRBV7-3
J: TRBJ2-3
size: -
D: TRBD2
DNA: TGTGCCAGCAGCCAAAGGGTAGCGGGGGATACGCAGTATTTT
CDR3: CASSQRVAGDTQYF

V: TRBV27
J: TRBJ2-3
size: -
D: TRBD2
DNA: TGTGCCAGCAAGACCCCAGCGGGGACAGATACGCAGTATTTT
CDR3: CASKTPAGTDTQYF

V: TRBV7-7
J: TRBJ2-3
size: -
D: -
DNA: TGTGCTAGCAGCCAAGGTGGGGATACGCAGTATTTT
CDR3: CASSQGGDTQYF

V: TRBV27
J: TRBJ2-3
size: -
D: -
DNA: TGTGCCAGCACCCCATATGGGAGTGATACGCAGTATTTT
CDR3: CASTPYGSDTQYF

V: TRBV12-5
J: TRBJ1-4
size: -
D: TRBD1
DNA: TGTGCTAGTGGCCTTGACAGGGCCGGTGAAAAACTGTTTTTT
CDR3: CASGLDRAGEKLFF

V: TRBV6-2/TRBV6-3
J: TRBJ2-7
size: -
D: -
DNA: TGTGCCAGCAGCCCCTCCTGGGAGCAGTACTTC
CDR3: CASSPSWEQYF

V: TRBV27
J: TRBJ1-2
size: -
D: -
DNA: TGTGCCAGCAGTTTCAGGGCCAACTATGGCTACACCTTC
CDR3: CASSFRANYGYTF

V: TRBV6-4
J: TRBJ2-1
size: -
D: TRBD1
DNA: TGTGCCAGCAGTGTTTTAGGGGGCTCTAACAATGAGCAGTTCTTC
CDR3: CASSVLGGSNNEQFF

V: TRBV29-1
J: TRBJ2-2
size: -
D: -
DNA: TGCAGCGTTGAAGATCCCCGACGTGGGGAGCTGTTTTTT
CDR3: CSVEDPRRGELFF

V: TRBV20-1
J: TRBJ1-2
size: -
D: -
DNA: TGCAGTGCCTACCACAGGGATGTGGAATATGGCTACACCTTC
CDR3: CSAYHRDVEYGYTF

V: TRBV29-1
J: TRBJ1-1
size: -
D: -
DNA: TGCAGCGCTAAGTACACTGAAGCTTTCTTT
CDR3: CSAKYTEAFF

V: TRBV29-1
J: TRBJ2-3
size: -
D: -
DNA: TGCAGCGTTGATGGGGTTGGGGGAGATACGCAGTATTTT
CDR3: CSVDGVGGDTQYF

V: TRBV12-3/TRBV12-4
J: TRBJ2-1
size: -
D: TRBD2
DNA: TGTGCCAGCAGTTTAGGCCTAGCGGCCCTCAATGAGCAGTTCTTC
CDR3: CASSLGLAALNEQFF

V: TRBV13
J: TRBJ2-2
size: once
D: -
DNA: TGTGCCAGCAGCTTTCCCGGGGAAGACACCGGGGAGCTGTTTTTT
CDR3: CASSFPGEDTGELFF

V: TRBV20-1
J: TRBJ2-1
size: -
D: TRBD2
DNA: TGCAGTGCTAGAGATGGGGAACTAGCGGGGCGGAGCTCCTACAATGAGCAGTTCTTC
CDR3: CSARDGELAGRSSYNEQFF

V: TRBV3-1
J: TRBJ1-2
size: once
D: TRBD1
DNA: TGTGCCAGCAGCAGCCAAAACACCGGGACAGGGGGGAGCTATCAAAGCTACACCTTC
CDR3: CASSSQNTGTGGSYQSYTF

V: TRBV28
J: TRBJ1-2
size: -
D: TRBD1
DNA: TGTGCCAGCAGCTCCGGACAGGTTCACTATGGCTACACCTTC
CDR3: CASSSGQVHYGYTF

V: TRBV29-1
J: TRBJ2-7
size: -
D: -
DNA: TGCAGCGTTGTTTGGGGGAGCTCCTACGAGCAGTACTTC
CDR3: CSVVWGSSYEQYF

V: TRBV14
J: TRBJ2-1
size: -
D: -
DNA: TGTGCCAGCAGCCAAGTCTCTCAGGAGCAGTTCTTC
CDR3: CASSQVSQEQFF

V: TRBV19
J: TRBJ2-3
size: -
D: TRBD2
DNA: TGTGCCAGTACGGGAGGCATGAGCACAGATACGCAGTATTTT
CDR3: CASTGGMSTDTQYF

V: TRBV29-1
J: TRBJ2-7
size: -
D: -
DNA: TGCAGCGTTGTCAGGACACCCTCCTACGAGCAGTACTTC
CDR3: CSVVRTPSYEQYF

V: TRBV6-5
J: TRBJ2-7
size: -
D: -
DNA: TGTGCCAGCAGTTCACCGGCAATCGCCGAGCAGTACTTC
CDR3: CASSSPAIAEQYF

V: TRBV25-1
J: TRBJ2-7
size: -
D: -
DNA: TGTGCCAGCAGTGTGTTAGCGGAACGCTACGAGCAGTACTTC
CDR3: CASSVLAERYEQYF